The entry below gives a single T cell receptor beta chain sequence along with its context. What it binds is unknown. Sequenced by immunoSEQ multiplex PCR; TCRdb stores in-frame clones only, minus some. This sample has roughly 200,000 clones, with about 80% found just once. These data come from a study of cytomegalovirus exposure and HLA in healthy donors. General study points: Overall, under 200 TCR beta chains were annotated as cytomegalovirus-associated. Reportedly, diagnosis of cytomegalovirus status by the classifier showed high specificity and sensitivity. Across donors, most TCRs were seen rarely, yet some public ones were widespread.

The sample comprised PBMCs. The sequence came from a woman under 30 in good health and CMV-seropositive.

The CDR3 nucleotides are TGCGCCAGCATGGAACACAGGGGGCAAGGAAACACCATATATTTT. Translating it yields CASMEHRGQGNTIYF. The rearrangement uses TRBV10-2 and TRBJ1-3; the match to TRBD1 covers 9 bases. The CDR3 extends over 15 amino acids. V trimming: 7 bases; J trimming: 4 bases; junction bases outside the gene matches: 8. CDR1 and CDR2 (germline): WSHSY, SAAADI.